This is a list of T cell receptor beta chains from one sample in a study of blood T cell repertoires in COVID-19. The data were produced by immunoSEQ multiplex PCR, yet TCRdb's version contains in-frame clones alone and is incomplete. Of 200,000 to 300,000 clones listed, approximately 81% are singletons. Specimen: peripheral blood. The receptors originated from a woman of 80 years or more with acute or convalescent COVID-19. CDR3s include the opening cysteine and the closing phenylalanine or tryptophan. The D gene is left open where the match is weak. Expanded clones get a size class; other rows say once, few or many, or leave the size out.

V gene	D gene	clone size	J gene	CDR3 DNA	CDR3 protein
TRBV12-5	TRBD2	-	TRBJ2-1	TGTGCTAGTGGATATAGCGGGAGGGCCTACAATGAGCAGTTCTTC	CASGYSGRAYNEQFF
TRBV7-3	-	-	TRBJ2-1	TGTGCCAGCAGCCTAAATTCAGGGGCCTACAATGAGCAGTTCTTC	CASSLNSGAYNEQFF
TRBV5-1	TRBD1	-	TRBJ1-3	TGCGCCAGCAGCCCCACCGGGACAGGGGCTGGAAACACCATATATTTT	CASSPTGTGAGNTIYF
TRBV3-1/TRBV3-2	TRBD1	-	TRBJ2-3	TGTGCCAGCAGCCACCACAGGGGGCTCTCCGGCACAGATACGCAGTATTTT	CASSHHRGLSGTDTQYF
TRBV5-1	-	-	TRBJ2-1	TGCGCCAGCGGGTTAGCGGACGTCTCCTACAATGAGCAGTTCTTC	CASGLADVSYNEQFF
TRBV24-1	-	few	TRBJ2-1	TGTGCCACAGGACAGAGCAGATACAATGAGCAGTTCTTC	CATGQSRYNEQFF
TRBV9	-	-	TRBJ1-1	TGTGCCAGCGGCTACGGGGGAGAGGTCGCCACTGAAGCTTTCTTT	CASGYGGEVATEAFF
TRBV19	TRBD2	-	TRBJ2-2	TGTGCCAGTGAACTAGCGGGAGGACTGAACACCGGGGAGCTGTTTTTT	CASELAGGLNTGELFF
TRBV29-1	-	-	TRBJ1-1	TGCAGCGTCGTAGGGAGGCAATGGAACACTGAAGCTTTCTTT	CSVVGRQWNTEAFF
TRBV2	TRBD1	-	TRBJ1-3	TGTGCCAGCAGTGAAAGGACAGGGGGCTTTGGAAACACCATATATTTT	CASSERTGGFGNTIYF
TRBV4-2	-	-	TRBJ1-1	TGTGCCAGCAGCCAAGATGGGAGCACGAACACTGAAGCTTTCTTT	CASSQDGSTNTEAFF
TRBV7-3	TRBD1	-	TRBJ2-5	TGTGCCAGCAGCAAATCGGACAGGGGTTCGGAGACCCAGTACTTC	CASSKSDRGSETQYF
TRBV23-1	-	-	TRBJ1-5	TGCGCCATTTGCGTCAAGAGCGGTCAGCCCCAGCATTTT	CAICVKSGQPQHF
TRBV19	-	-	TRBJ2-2	TGTGCCAGTAGTCGCTCTACGAACACCGGGGAGCTGTTTTTT	CASSRSTNTGELFF
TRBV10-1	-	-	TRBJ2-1	TGCGCCAGCAGTGGTCCAGGGTACAATGAGCAGTTCTTC	CASSGPGYNEQFF
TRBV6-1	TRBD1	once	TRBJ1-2	TGTGCCAGCAGTGAGACAGGGATCGATGGCTACACCTTC	CASSETGIDGYTF
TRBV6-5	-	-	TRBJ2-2	TGTGCCAGCAGTACCTCACCCCCGGTTGGGGAGCTGTTTTTT	CASSTSPPVGELFF
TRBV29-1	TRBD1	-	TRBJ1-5	TGCAGCGTTGAGTCAGGACAGGGGAGGATTCAGCCCCAGCATTTT	CSVESGQGRIQPQHF
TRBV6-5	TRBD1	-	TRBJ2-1	TGTGCCAGCAGTCAACCGGGACAGAAGTGGGAGCAGTTCTTC	CASSQPGQKWEQFF
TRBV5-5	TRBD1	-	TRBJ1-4	TGTGCCAGCAGTAGACAGGGGGATGAAAAACTGTTTTTT	CASSRQGDEKLFF
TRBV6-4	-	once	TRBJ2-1	TGTGCCAGCAGTCCCAGGGCGGGGGCGAACAATGAGCAGTTCTTC	CASSPRAGANNEQFF
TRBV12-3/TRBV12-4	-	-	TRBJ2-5	TGTGCCAGCAGTGGGCAGATGGGAGAGACCCAGTACTTC	CASSGQMGETQYF
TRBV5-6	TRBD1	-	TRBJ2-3	TGTGCCAGCAGCTCCGGGACAGGGGGGGATACGCAGTATTTT	CASSSGTGGDTQYF
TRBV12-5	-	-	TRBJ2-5	TGTGCTAGTAGCAGTGGGGTAGCGTTTGGGGAGACCCAGTACTTC	CASSSGVAFGETQYF
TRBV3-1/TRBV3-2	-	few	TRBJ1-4	TGTGCCAGCAGCCAAGACAGGGTAGTTAATGAAAAACTGTTTTTT	CASSQDRVVNEKLFF
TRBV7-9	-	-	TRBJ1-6	TGTGCCAGCAGCTTGGCCGGGACTGGAAATTCACCCCTCCACTTT	CASSLAGTGNSPLHF
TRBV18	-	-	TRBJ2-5	TGTGCCAGCTCACCATCGACAGTCTTTCAAGAGACCCAGTACTTC	CASSPSTVFQETQYF
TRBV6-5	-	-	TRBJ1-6	TGTGCCAGCCAAGTCAATACAGGGATAAATTCACCCCTCCACTTT	CASQVNTGINSPLHF
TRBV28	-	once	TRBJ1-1	TGTGCCAGCAGGCCGGACAAGAACACTGAAGCTTTCTTT	CASRPDKNTEAFF
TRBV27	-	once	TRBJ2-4	TGTGCCAGCAGAGAAGCCGGGAGAACCAAAAACATTCAGTACTTC	CASREAGRTKNIQYF
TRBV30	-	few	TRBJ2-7	TGTGCCTGGACGGGACAATCTTGGGAGCAGTACTTC	CAWTGQSWEQYF
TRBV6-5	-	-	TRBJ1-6	TGTGCCAGCAGTTACGTCCACAGGGAATCAGGTTCACCCCTCCACTTT	CASSYVHRESGSPLHF
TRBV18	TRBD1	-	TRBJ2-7	TGTGCCAGCTCACCACGGGGACAGGGGTACGAGCAGTACTTC	CASSPRGQGYEQYF
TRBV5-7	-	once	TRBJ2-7	TGTTTAGCGAGCTCCTACGAGCAGTACTTC	CLASSYEQYF